Listed below are T cell receptor beta chains from one sample, sequenced in a study of cytomegalovirus exposure and HLA in healthy donors. TCRdb keeps only in-frame clones here, not all; method: immunoSEQ multiplex PCR. This sample has some 250,000 clones, with about 90% found just once. The sequenced material came from PBMCs. The receptor set was obtained from a woman in her twenties or thirties in good health and CMV-seronegative. Both conserved end residues are part of each CDR3. The order of the fields is clone size, V gene, D gene, J gene, CDR3 protein, CDR3 DNA. The D gene is left open where the match is weak. Clone size, where shown, is once, few, many, or a class for clones that have expanded.

>.|TRBV11-2|.|TRBJ2-5
CASRHHQETQYF
TGTGCCAGCCGCCACCACCAAGAGACCCAGTACTTC
>.|TRBV27|.|TRBJ1-4
CASSFLGTPKEKLFF
TGTGCCAGCAGTTTCCTAGGGACACCAAAGGAAAAACTGTTTTTT
>.|TRBV11-3|TRBD2|TRBJ2-3
CASSMPLAGDDSDTQYF
TGTGCCAGCAGCATGCCCCTAGCGGGAGACGATTCAGATACGCAGTATTTT
>.|TRBV7-9|.|TRBJ1-1
CASSLARGGGRNTEAFF
TGTGCCAGCAGCTTAGCCCGCGGGGGGGGGCGGAACACTGAAGCTTTCTTT
>.|TRBV19|.|TRBJ1-2
CASSMVDSRSRWDGYTF
TGTGCCAGTAGTATGGTAGACTCCCGGAGTAGATGGGATGGCTACACCTTC
>.|TRBV27|.|TRBJ2-7
CASKRTVSSYEQYF
TGTGCCAGCAAAAGGACAGTGAGCTCCTACGAGCAGTACTTC
>.|TRBV7-3|TRBD1|TRBJ2-7
CASSHGQGRSNEQYF
TGTGCCAGCAGTCACGGACAGGGTCGATCGAACGAGCAGTACTTC
>.|TRBV6-5|.|TRBJ2-7
CASSLVRGATYEQYF
TGTGCCAGCAGTCTAGTTAGGGGGGCGACGTACGAGCAGTACTTC
>.|TRBV7-2|.|TRBJ2-7
CASSLNGQLYEQYF
TGTGCCAGCAGCTTAAACGGACAGCTGTACGAGCAGTACTTC
>.|TRBV4-3|TRBD1|TRBJ2-7
CASSQVTGGPYEQYF
TGCGCCAGCAGCCAGGTGACAGGGGGTCCCTACGAGCAGTACTTC
>.|TRBV7-3|TRBD2|TRBJ2-1
CASSLGTSQQFF
TGTGCCAGCAGCTTGGGGACTAGCCAACAGTTCTTC
>.|TRBV27|.|TRBJ2-7
CASSPRRRDTYEQYF
TGTGCCAGCAGTCCCCGGCGCAGGGACACCTACGAGCAGTACTTC
>.|TRBV15|.|TRBJ1-2
CATSRDLRGPEGDGYTF
TGTGCCACCAGCAGAGATCTCAGGGGTCCCGAGGGGGATGGCTACACCTTC
>.|TRBV4-1|.|TRBJ2-7
CASSQDLLQSSYEQYF
TGCGCCAGCAGCCAAGATCTATTACAGAGCTCCTACGAGCAGTACTTC
>.|TRBV2|.|TRBJ1-5
CASSGSNQPQHF
TGTGCCAGCAGTGGGAGCAATCAGCCCCAGCATTTT
>.|TRBV6-6|TRBD1|TRBJ2-1
CASSRLAGQGHNEQFF
TGTGCCAGCAGTCGGTTAGCGGGACAGGGGCACAATGAGCAGTTCTTC
>once|TRBV7-9|.|TRBJ1-2
CASSFKGNYGYTF
TGTGCCAGCAGCTTTAAGGGAAACTATGGCTACACCTTC
>.|TRBV9|.|TRBJ2-2
CASSLRAANTGELFF
TGTGCCAGCAGCCTCAGAGCTGCGAACACCGGGGAGCTGTTTTTT
>.|TRBV28|TRBD1|TRBJ1-1
CASSLDRVTEAFF
TGTGCCAGCAGTTTGGACAGGGTCACTGAAGCTTTCTTT
>.|TRBV7-6|TRBD2|TRBJ2-2
CASSSPRKHLAGRPGELFF
TGTGCCAGCAGCTCGCCTCGAAAACACCTAGCGGGCAGGCCCGGGGAGCTGTTTTTT
>.|TRBV7-6|TRBD1|TRBJ1-2
CASSLESRGQGADGYTF
TGTGCCAGCAGTCTAGAGTCCCGTGGACAGGGGGCGGATGGCTACACCTTC
>.|TRBV11-2|.|TRBJ1-4
CASSPPGAGHEKLFF
TGTGCCAGCAGCCCCCCTGGGGCAGGGCATGAAAAACTGTTTTTT
>once|TRBV7-2|.|TRBJ2-2
CASRTTNTGELFF
TGTGCCAGCAGAACAACGAACACCGGGGAGCTGTTTTTT
>.|TRBV9|TRBD2|TRBJ2-1
CASSVGPAGDEQFF
TGTGCCAGCAGCGTAGGTCCAGCGGGAGATGAGCAGTTCTTC
>once|TRBV7-9|.|TRBJ2-1
CASSYNNEQFF
TGTGCCAGCAGCTATAACAATGAGCAGTTCTTC
>.|TRBV6-1|TRBD2|TRBJ2-7
CASSGLAGNEQYF
TGTGCCAGCAGTGGGCTAGCGGGAAACGAGCAGTACTTC
>.|TRBV5-3|.|TRBJ2-1
CARSKPLNEQFF
TGTGCCAGAAGCAAGCCCCTAAATGAGCAGTTCTTC
>.|TRBV10-3|.|TRBJ2-6
CAISDSSGANVLTF
TGTGCCATCAGTGACAGCTCTGGGGCCAACGTCCTGACTTTC
>.|TRBV6-1|TRBD1|TRBJ1-2
CASRAQGAVGYTF
TGTGCCAGCAGGGCGCAGGGGGCAGTTGGCTACACCTTC
>.|TRBV27|.|TRBJ1-1
CASSARQVLNTEAFF
TGTGCCAGCAGTGCCCGACAGGTCCTGAACACTGAAGCTTTCTTT
>.|TRBV4-2|.|TRBJ2-7
CASSQDLMGNLEPYEQYF
TGTGCCAGCAGCCAAGATCTGATGGGGAACCTGGAACCCTACGAGCAGTACTTC
>.|TRBV12-5|.|TRBJ1-5
CASGLGSSGGVGNQPQHF
TGTGCTAGTGGTTTGGGCTCGAGTGGGGGGGTTGGCAATCAGCCCCAGCATTTT
>.|TRBV10-3|.|TRBJ1-5
CAISELTFGQPQHF
TGTGCCATCAGTGAGTTGACATTCGGGCAGCCCCAGCATTTT
>.|TRBV29-1|TRBD2|TRBJ2-3
CSVEAVTSSGRTDTQYF
TGCAGCGTTGAAGCCGTGACTAGCTCAGGTCGCACAGATACGCAGTATTTT
>.|TRBV15|.|TRBJ2-3
CATSRDGTPSTDTQYF
TGTGCCACCAGCAGAGACGGGACTCCTAGCACAGATACGCAGTATTTT
>.|TRBV28|TRBD2|TRBJ2-1
CASGGLAGELEQFF
TGTGCCAGCGGGGGACTAGCGGGAGAGCTTGAGCAGTTCTTC
>few|TRBV9|.|TRBJ2-3
CASSASGAATQYF
TGTGCCAGCAGCGCCTCTGGGGCTGCTACGCAGTATTTT
>.|TRBV19|.|TRBJ1-5
CASNYRASDQPQHF
TGTGCCAGTAACTACAGGGCATCGGATCAGCCCCAGCATTTT
>.|TRBV6-6|.|TRBJ1-5
CASGARVDNQPQHF
TGTGCCAGCGGTGCCAGGGTCGACAATCAGCCCCAGCATTTT
>once|TRBV10-2|TRBD1|TRBJ2-6
CASSEPPQGAGANVLTF
TGCGCCAGCAGTGAGCCCCCACAGGGGGCTGGGGCCAACGTCCTGACTTTC
>.|TRBV2|.|TRBJ2-7
CASSGQSYEQYF
TGTGCCAGCAGTGGACAATCCTACGAGCAGTACTTC
>few|TRBV19|.|TRBJ2-3
CASSIGGAGTDTQYF
TGTGCCAGTAGTATAGGAGGCGCAGGCACAGATACGCAGTATTTT
>.|TRBV30|TRBD1|TRBJ2-1
CAWSVRRGRAGPYNEQFF
TGTGCCTGGAGTGTACGCAGGGGGCGGGCCGGCCCCTACAATGAGCAGTTCTTC